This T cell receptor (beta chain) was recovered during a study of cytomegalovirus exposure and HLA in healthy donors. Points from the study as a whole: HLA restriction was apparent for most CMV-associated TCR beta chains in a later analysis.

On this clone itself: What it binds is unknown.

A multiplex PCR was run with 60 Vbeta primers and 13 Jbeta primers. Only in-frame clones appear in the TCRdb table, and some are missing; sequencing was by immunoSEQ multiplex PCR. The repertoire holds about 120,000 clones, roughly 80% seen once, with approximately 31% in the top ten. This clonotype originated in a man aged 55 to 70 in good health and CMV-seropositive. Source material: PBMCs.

CDR3 sequence reads: CASSPGTPSNQPQHF. The CDR3 DNA is TGTGCCAGCAGTCCTGGGACTCCTAGCAATCAGCCCCAGCATTTT. V is TRBV28 and J is TRBJ1-5, with D possibly TRBD1 on 5 matching bases. The germline V gene has CDR1 MDHEN and CDR2 SYDVKM. The ends were cut back, 5 bases at V and 0 bases at J, with 11 bases in the middle. There are 15 residues in the CDR3.